Below are 25 T cell receptor beta chains sequenced from a single sample in a study of T cell repertoires in cytomegalovirus infection. TCRdb re-analysed the reads in MiXCR, keeping a single row per CDR3 protein. The sample lists roughly 500,000 distinct CDR3 sequences; around 11% were seen once. The sequencing sample was made of PBMCs. The receptors come from a human donor in good health (CMV status not recorded). Some clones in this sample may be carry-over from other donors' samples.

This clonotype has just a few counts. This chain uses TRBV28 with TRBJ1-1, with a possible D match to TRBD1 (6 bases). CDR3 size: 14 residues. The germline V gene encodes CDR1 MDHEN and CDR2 SYDVKM. V lost 8 bases and J 7 bases, leaving 20 bases between the germline ends. The CDR3 loop reads CASVPAGTPREAFF. The DNA of the CDR3 is TGTGCCAGCGTACCGGCAGGGACACCTCGTGAAGCTTTCTTT.

In this sample, this clonotype turned up many times. The rearrangement joins TRBV11-2 to TRBJ1-2; possible D gene TRBD1, 5 bases. The CDR3 is 14 residues long. V lost 3 bases and J 5 bases, leaving 13 bases between the germline ends. Germline loops: CDR1 SGHAT, CDR2 FQNNGV. The CDR3 sequence: CASSFDRDLYGYTF. The CDR3 nucleotides are TGTGCCAGCAGCTTCGACAGAGACTTATATGGCTACACCTTC.

This clonotype showed up many times. The rearrangement joins TRBV7-8 to TRBJ2-2, with D perhaps TRBD1 (6 bases). The CDR3 extends over 14 amino acids. Trimming pared 5 bases from V and 4 bases from J, leaving 11 bases between. Per germline, CDR1 SGHVS and CDR2 FQNEAQ. The CDR3 is CASSAADSTGELFF. The DNA for the CDR3 is TGTGCCAGCAGCGCTGCGGACAGCACCGGGGAGCTGTTTTTT.

In its sample, this clonotype was seen many times. The genes are TRBV7-3 and TRBJ2-7, with TRBD1 as a possible D gene (5 bases). Germline assignment: CDR1 SGHTA and CDR2 FQGTGA. V gave up 5 bases and J gave up 6 bases, with 14 bases separating them. This CDR3 is built from 13 residues. CDR3 bases: TGTGCCAGCAGCCAAAGCAGGGAAGGCGAGCAGTACTTC. Translating it yields CASSQSREGEQYF.

A few counts support this clonotype. The chain is built from TRBV7-7 and TRBJ2-3; TRBD2 agrees at 9 bases. The CDR3 runs to 17 residues. The V gene end was trimmed by 5 bases and the J gene end by 4 bases; junction bases not matched to a gene: 13. Per germline, CDR1 SSHAT and CDR2 FNYEAQ (reference sequence). CDR3 region: CASSPTAGGPQPDTQYF. The CDR3 DNA reads TGTGCCAGCAGCCCCACCGCGGGGGGGCCCCAGCCAGATACGCAGTATTTT.

This clonotype was picked up many times. CDR3 loop: CASSLEGQGTKNIQYF. Written as DNA, the CDR3 is TGTGCCAGCAGCTTAGAAGGACAGGGAACCAAAAACATTCAGTACTTC. The V call is TRBV7-8, the J call TRBJ2-4, with TRBD1 identical over 8 bases. CDR3 length: 16 amino acids. Germline loops: CDR1 SGHVS, CDR2 FQNEAQ. The V gene end was trimmed by 1 base and the J gene end by 2 bases; junction bases not matched to a gene: 4. The variable domain in full, with the rest retrieved from reference TRBV7-8 and TRBJ2-4, is GAGVSQSPRYKVAKRGQDVALRCDPISGHVSLFWYQQALGQGPEFLTYFQNEAQLDKSGLPSDRFFAERPEGSVSTLKIQRTQQEDSAVYLCASSLEGQGTKNIQYFGAGTRLSVL.

This clonotype was found a few times. The rearrangement joins TRBV20-1 to TRBJ2-7, with 8 bases aligning to TRBD1. This CDR3 comprises 14 residues. The ends lost 4 bases at V and 5 bases at J; junction bases unmatched: 10. Germline V lookup: CDR1 DFQATT, CDR2 SNEGSKA (reference sequence). The chain's CDR3 is CSAIAGTGPDEQYF. The CDR3 DNA reads TGCAGTGCTATAGCCGGGACAGGACCTGACGAGCAGTACTTC.

A few counts support this clonotype. The rearrangement links TRBV20-1 to TRBJ1-5; D is unresolved. The CDR3 length is 16 residues. Trimming left V 1 base short and J 4 bases short, with 17 bases between. Germline CDR1 and CDR2: DFQATT and SNEGSKA (reference sequence). The CDR3 DNA sequence: TGCAGTGCTAGAGTTTCGGCGGTCTTAATTAATCAGCCCCAGCATTTT. Residues: CSARVSAVLINQPQHF.

The table lists this clonotype with many counts. The gene calls are TRBV6-2 or TRBV6-3 and TRBJ2-5, with TRBD1 matching over 7 bases. Germline assignment: CDR1 MNHEY and CDR2 SVGEGT. The CDR3 length is 17 residues. With V trimmed by 2 bases and J by 5 bases, 14 bases remained unmatched. CDR3 residues: CASSYPLRGRVFETQYF. The CDR3 nucleotides are TGTGCCAGCAGTTACCCCTTAAGGGGGCGAGTTTTCGAGACCCAGTACTTC.

This clonotype came up a few times. The rearrangement joins TRBV7-2 to TRBJ2-3, with D possibly being TRBD1 (6 bases). CDR3 size: 16 residues. V was trimmed by 4 bases and J by 0 bases, leaving 14 bases between them. Germline V CDR1 and CDR2: SGHTA, FQGNSA. The DNA for the CDR3 is TGTGCCAGCAGCTCGAAGGGGGTTAGGAGCACAGATACGCAGTATTTT. It specifies CASSSKGVRSTDTQYF.

V and J are TRBV6-2 or TRBV6-3 and TRBJ2-7; 13 bases map to TRBD2. The germline V gene has CDR1 MNHEY and CDR2 SVGEGT. J gave up 0 bases and V 2 bases, and 4 bases lay outside the gene matches. The CDR3 has 17 amino acids. CDR3 residues: CASSYALAGGNSYEQYF. CDR3 in DNA: TGTGCCAGCAGTTACGCACTAGCGGGAGGGAACTCCTACGAGCAGTACTTC.

This clonotype appeared many times. The V call is TRBV29-1, the J call TRBJ2-2, with a tentative D call TRBD2 (6 bases). V was trimmed by 6 bases and J by 3 bases, leaving 11 bases between them. Germline assignment: CDR1 SQVTM and CDR2 ANQGSEA. The CDR3 is 13 residues long. CDR3 protein: CSVAGLYTGELFF. The CDR3 bases are TGCAGCGTGGCGGGACTCTACACCGGGGAGCTGTTTTTT.

About this clonotype itself: This may come from a read error, since a much larger clone is one base off. The CDR3 does not close with the conserved phenylalanine or tryptophan, likely indicating a read error. The genes are TRBV11-2 and TRBJ2-3, with 7 nucleotides matching TRBD2. The V gene's germline CDR1 is SGHAT and CDR2 FQNNGV. The CDR3 runs to 15 residues. V dropped 5 bases and J dropped 2; count of bases not matched to a gene: 7. CDR3 in amino acids: CASSQTGTITDTQYI. CDR3 coding DNA: TGTGCCAGCAGCCAGACCGGGACTATCACAGATACGCAGTATATT.

This clonotype was observed at least ten times. CDR3 nucleotide sequence: TGTGCCAGTACCCAGACTGCCTTGATGGGCTACACCTTC. Translating it yields CASTQTALMGYTF. This rearrangement joins TRBV19 to TRBJ1-2, with D uncertain. The germline CDR1 and CDR2 sequences are LNHDA and SQIVND (reference sequence). Trimming shortened V by 7 bases and J by 8 bases, and 17 bases separated the two germline ends. This CDR3 region has 13 residues.

As to this clonotype: A much larger clone is a single base away; this may be a read error. Because it lacks the conserved phenylalanine or tryptophan at the end, this CDR3 is likely a read error. This sequence joins TRBV15 and TRBJ1-1, with D possibly TRBD1 on 5 matching bases. This CDR3 contains 16 residues. V shed 4 bases and J shed 2 bases, with 17 bases lying between them. Germline V CDR1 and CDR2: LNHNV, YYDKDF (reference sequence). CDR3 amino acids: CATSTETGGRNTEAFL. The CDR3 DNA reads as TGTGCCACCAGCACCGAAACCGGGGGTAGAAACACTGAAGCTTTCTTA.

This clonotype has a count of ten or more. The chain's CDR3 is CASSQESQGAWEEGYTF. CDR3 nucleotide sequence: TGTGCCAGCAGCCAAGAAAGTCAGGGAGCCTGGGAGGAGGGCTACACCTTC. V gene TRBV14 combines with J gene TRBJ1-2; TRBD1 might be the D (5 bases). Germline V gene data show CDR1 as SGHDN and CDR2 as FVKESK. V lost 0 bases and J lost 8, with 22 bases in between. The CDR3 length is 17 residues.

This clonotype has ten or more counts. This sequence joins TRBV29-1 and TRBJ1-1; the D gene is possibly TRBD1 (5 bases). Trimming left V 7 bases short and J 0 bases short, with 9 bases between. This CDR3 is built from 12 residues. The germline V gene has CDR1 SQVTM and CDR2 ANQGSEA. CDR3 residues: CSGGEMNTEAFF. The DNA of the CDR3 is TGCAGCGGGGGGGAGATGAACACTGAAGCTTTCTTT.

The chain is built from TRBV6-5 and TRBJ2-7; possible D gene TRBD2, 5 bases. The CDR3 sequence is 18 residues long. V shed 0 bases and J shed 0 bases, with 18 bases lying between them. Germline lookup yields CDR1 MNHEY and CDR2 SVGAGI. The CDR3 coding sequence is TGTGCCAGCAGTTACTCTTCCGGTTCACGGGAAGGCTCCTACGAGCAGTACTTC. As protein: CASSYSSGSREGSYEQYF.

As for this clonotype: The junction and the germline gene differ at one end; a read error may be behind it. V and J are TRBV30 and TRBJ1-1; D unclear. The CDR3 runs 13 residues. From germline, CDR1 is GTSNPN and CDR2 SVGIG (reference sequence). The CDR3 reads CAWRVNLDTEAFF. CDR3 nucleotide sequence: TGTGCCTGGCGTGTAAACTTGGACACTGAAGCTTTCTTT.

This clonotype was counted many times. This sequence joins TRBV12-3 or TRBV12-4 and TRBJ2-1; 7 nucleotides agree with TRBD2. The CDR3 covers 15 residues. V shed 6 bases, J shed 10 bases, and the junction held 15 bases outside the gene matches. The CDR3 bases are TGTGCCAGCAGCTTCTCTAGCGGCAGAAGGGGAGAGCAGTTCTTC. Translating it yields CASSFSSGRRGEQFF.

This clonotype was recorded many times. The chain has TRBV5-4 and TRBJ2-5, with 11 bases that match TRBD2. The CDR3 loop spans 17 amino acids. V gave up 0 bases and J gave up 0 bases; unmatched junction bases: 4. CDR1 and CDR2 from the germline V gene are SGHNT and YYREEE (reference sequence). As DNA, the CDR3 is TGTGCCAGCAGCTTGGGACTAGCGGGATGGTACCAAGAGACCCAGTACTTC. Amino acids: CASSLGLAGWYQETQYF.

This clonotype was seen at least ten times. This rearrangement joins TRBV2 to TRBJ2-5; TRBD2 agrees at 7 bases. CDR3 length equals 13 residues. The germline gives CDR1 SNHLY, CDR2 FYNNEI. Trimming cost V 4 bases and J 5 bases; bases outside gene matches: 4. The CDR3 loop reads CASSVEGGETQYF. CDR3 nucleotides: TGTGCCAGCAGTGTTGAGGGAGGGGAGACCCAGTACTTC.

This clonotype was seen repeatedly, ten times or more. This chain joins TRBV5-4 and TRBJ2-5, with a possible D match to TRBD2 (5 bases). The CDR3 totals 16 residues. The germline CDR1 and CDR2 sequences are SGHNT and YYREEE (reference sequence). Trimming pared 3 bases from V and 3 bases from J, leaving 18 bases between. As DNA, the CDR3 is TGTGCCAGCAGCTCCCGAGCGGCCCCACGAGAAGAGACCCAGTACTTC. This translates into CASSSRAAPREETQYF.

This clonotype came up many times. The CDR3 DNA reads TGTGCCAGCAGGGCTCGACGACGGCGGGGCTATGGCTACACCTTC. It encodes CASRARRRRGYGYTF. The chain recombines TRBV11-3 with TRBJ1-2; D remains ambiguous. V gave up 6 bases and J gave up 4 bases, with 18 bases separating them. This CDR3 is built from 15 residues. Germline CDR1 and CDR2: SGHNT and YENEEA.

This clonotype was counted a few times. V usage is TRBV14 and J usage is TRBJ1-4; D not certain. The CDR3 is made up of 16 amino acids. Trimming stripped 3 bases from V and 8 bases from J, with 19 bases between. The germline V gene encodes CDR1 SGHDN and CDR2 FVKESK. CDR3 nucleotide sequence: TGTGCCAGCAGCCATCTTTTCCGGGGTAGGAGGGAAAAACTGTTTTTT. This encodes CASSHLFRGRREKLFF.